Described below is a single T cell receptor beta chain sequence and its context. V was clipped by 5 bases and J by 5 bases, with 18 bases between them. Germline V gene lookup returns CDR1 LNHDA and CDR2 SQIVND (reference sequence). This CDR3 is 15 amino acids long. Sequencing used immunoSEQ multiplex PCR; TCRdb keeps in-frame clones, though not all of them. The table records about 68,000 clones, 92% of them present only once. The source of the sample is a study of T cell changes during pregnancy in multiple sclerosis. The sequence was obtained from a female donor in good health, enrolled as a control in a pregnancy study. The J gene is TRBJ1-1, the V gene TRBV19; a possible D gene is TRBD1 (5 bases). Sequenced here: peripheral blood, sampled after pregnancy. The CDR3 nucleotides read TGTGCCAGTAGTGTTGTGGGGGGGAGTGGTACTGAAGCTTTCTTT. Translating it yields CASSVVGGSGTEAFF.